The table lists the clone carrying this TCR beta chain with a few counts. The sample comes from a study of blood T cells in healthy people across ages. All donors came from Russia, were Caucasian and healthy, and spanned ages about 6 to 90. Each sample had at least 7 million PBMCs isolated. Total RNA extracted from each sample amounted to at least 5 micrograms. Combining a sample-barcoded 5' primer with a J-beta primer mix, a second PCR ran for about 7 to 11 cycles. TCRdb processed the 5' RACE reads anew with MiXCR; each CDR3 protein has one entry. The table includes about 1.8 million distinct CDR3 sequences, 40% to 55% detected once. Germline CDR1 reads MDHEN; CDR2 reads SYDVKM. The CDR3 loop spans 13 amino acids.

This clonotype was obtained from a woman in her 40s in good health. Material: blood. This chain connects TRBV28 to TRBJ2-5; D gene ambiguous. The J call may be mistaken, given a closer DNA end match to TRBJ2-7. CDR3 region: CASSFLRSDEQYF. DNA for the CDR3: TGTGCCAGCAGTTTCTTGCGGTCTGACGAGCAGTACTTC.